This T cell receptor (beta chain) was sequenced during a study of CD8+ T cells in alopecia areata. Study observations and caveats: Relative to mice, TCR sharing across patients was less clear, a difference possibly HLA-related. Scalp sequencing captures resident alphabeta T cells of normal skin too. Affected lesional scalp, above all in alopecia totalis/universalis, was more clonal than normal scalp.

The CDR3 totals 16 residues. The germline V and J ends were trimmed by 4 bases and 2 bases, with 17 bases remaining between them. The V gene's germline CDR1 is MDHEN and CDR2 SYDVKM. Reverse transcribed after extraction, RNA yielded cDNA as the sequencing template. Assay used: immunoSEQ multiplex PCR; TCRdb lists only in-frame clones, some missing. The sample lists about 110,000 clones, 59% seen once, with 20% to 25% in the top ten. A note on this clone: The antigen remains undetermined.

Sorting of PBMCs yielded the CD4+ and CD8+ T cells. This sequence was found in a human donor in good health. The sequenced sample consisted of CD8+ T cells sorted from blood. This chain uses TRBV28 with TRBJ1-2; perhaps TRBD1 as D (6 bases). In DNA, the CDR3 is TGTGCCAGCAGTTCGTCATCAGGGGACACCAACTATGGCTACACCTTC. Its translation: CASSSSSGDTNYGYTF.